This T cell receptor (beta chain) was captured by sequencing in a study of OX40 agonist ivuxolimab in advanced cancers. Turning to the study itself: As their treatment, patients were administered ivuxolimab, an agonistic anti-OX40 (CD134) antibody. Age averaged around 54 years (range roughly 23 to 85), and less than 85% were male. Study-wide results and limits: Low clonal expansion, among the lowest seen, marked partial responders at 0.1-3.0 mg/kg.

The repertoire was sequenced with immunoSEQ multiplex PCR; TCRdb's copy has only in-frame clones and lacks some. Among around 72,000 clones listed, 70% to 90% were seen once. Points on this clone: The antigen remains unidentified.

V lost 8 bases and J 4 bases, leaving 9 bases between the germline ends. The V gene's germline CDR1 is MNHEY and CDR2 SVGAGI. This CDR3 spans 11 amino acids. The chain is built from TRBV6-5 and TRBJ2-7; D gene ambiguous. The source of this sequence is an adult with an advanced solid tumor such as melanoma, head and neck, liver or kidney cancer. The specimen was CD4+ or CD8+ T cells sorted from blood, collected in a trial of the OX40 agonist ivuxolimab. CDR3 loop: CASPLPYEQYF. Here the CDR3 DNA reads TGTGCCAGCCCGTTACCTTACGAGCAGTACTTC.